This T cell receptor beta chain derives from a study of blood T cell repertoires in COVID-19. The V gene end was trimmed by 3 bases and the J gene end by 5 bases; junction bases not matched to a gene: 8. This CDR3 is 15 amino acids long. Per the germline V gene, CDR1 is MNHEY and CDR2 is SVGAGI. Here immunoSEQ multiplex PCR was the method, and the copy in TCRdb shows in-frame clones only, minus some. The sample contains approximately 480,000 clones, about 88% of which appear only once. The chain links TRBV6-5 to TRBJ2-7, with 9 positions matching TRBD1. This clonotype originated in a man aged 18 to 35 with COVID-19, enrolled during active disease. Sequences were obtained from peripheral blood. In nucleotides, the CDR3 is TGTGCCAGCAGTTATCCCGGGACAGGGATAAACGAGCAGTACTTC. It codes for CASSYPGTGINEQYF.